The 8 T cell receptor beta chains in this list originate from one sample, sequenced in a study of cytomegalovirus exposure and HLA in healthy donors (dated 2017 in TCRdb). The protocol used for the library was the immunoSEQ multiplex PCR assay. For the multiplex PCR, a mixture combining 60 forward primers for TCR Vbeta segments and 13 reverse primers for TCR Jbeta segments was used. This is the immuneACCESS table as TCRdb keeps it, with only in-frame sequences that have V and J called. A part of the clones is gone; compared with another copy, unresolved V genes explain less than half, and the rest is unexplained. The sample yields under 150,000 clones; approximately 81% were counted once. The ten largest clones represent 2% to 3% of the sample. Input material: PBMCs. Receptors originate from a boy aged 2 to 10 in good health and CMV-seronegative.

The rearrangement joins TRBV2 to TRBJ1-1; the match to TRBD1 covers 7 bases. CDR1 and CDR2 (germline): SNHLY, FYNNEI. The CDR3 spans 17 residues. V was clipped by 3 bases and J by 1 base; unmatched bases: 11. CDR3 protein: CASSDGGQGERNTEAFF. The CDR3 nucleotides are TGTGCCAGCAGTGATGGGGGGCAGGGGGAAAGGAACACTGAAGCTTTCTTT.

The V gene is TRBV6-1, the J gene TRBJ2-2; a weak D match, TRBD2 (5 bases). The CDR3 consists of 15 residues. Germline V gives CDR1 MNHNS, CDR2 SASEGT. V lost 4 bases and J lost 1, with 10 bases in between. The CDR3 is CASSGFGLNTGELFF. The CDR3 DNA is TGTGCCAGCAGTGGCTTCGGACTGAACACCGGGGAGCTGTTTTTT.

The chain is built from TRBV7-2 and TRBJ2-1; a weak D match, TRBD2 (6 bases). Germline V gives CDR1 SGHTA, CDR2 FQGNSA. Trimming left V 5 bases short and J 4 bases short, with 15 bases between. CDR3 length: 15 amino acids. This CDR3 reads CASSQTGRQYNEQFF. Here the CDR3 DNA reads TGTGCCAGCAGCCAAACCGGGAGACAGTACAATGAGCAGTTCTTC.

This chain links TRBV29-1 with TRBJ1-5, with TRBD1 identical over 11 bases. J was trimmed by 0 bases and V by 1 base; bases with no gene match: 17. The CDR3 spans 21 residues. The V gene's germline CDR1 is SQVTM and CDR2 ANQGSEA. In DNA form, the CDR3 reads TGCAGCGTTGAAGGAACACCTGTTTACGGGACAGGGGGAATTAGCAATCAGCCCCAGCATTTT. Amino acids: CSVEGTPVYGTGGISNQPQHF.

The chain links TRBV7-2 to TRBJ1-3, with D possibly matching TRBD1 (5 bases). Trimming took 5 bases from V and 0 from J, leaving 11 bases between them. The CDR3 sequence is 15 residues long. Looked up from germline, CDR1 is SGHTA and CDR2 is FQGNSA. The chain's CDR3 is CASSLRTSSGNTIYF. For the CDR3, the DNA is TGTGCCAGCAGCCTTCGGACAAGCTCTGGAAACACCATATATTTT.

The V and J genes are TRBV6-5 and TRBJ1-6; D gene uncertain. The CDR3 sequence is 15 residues long. With 4 bases removed from V and 7 bases from J, the gap between germline ends came to 14 bases. The germline V gene has CDR1 MNHEY and CDR2 SVGAGI. CDR3 in amino acids: CASSLWTSLNSPLHF. CDR3 in DNA: TGTGCCAGCAGTTTGTGGACTTCCCTCAATTCACCCCTCCACTTT.

The genes are TRBV18 and TRBJ2-3; the match to TRBD1 covers 7 bases. The CDR3 length is 15 residues. Germline V gives CDR1 KGHSH, CDR2 LQKENI. J lost 5 bases, V lost 6 bases, and 11 bases had no gene match. The CDR3 nucleotides read TGTGCCAGCTCCCCGCCGACAGGGTTTGGAGATACGCAGTATTTT. Encoded protein: CASSPPTGFGDTQYF.

Many counts were recorded for this clone. The chain combines TRBV6-1 with TRBJ2-5, with 7 nucleotides matching TRBD1. The CDR3 spans 14 residues. CDR1 is MNHNS and CDR2 is SASEGT in the germline V gene. V trimming: 3 bases; J trimming: 3 bases; junction bases outside the gene matches: 4. In DNA, the CDR3 is TGTGCCAGCAGTGACGGACAGGAGGAAGAGACCCAGTACTTC. Translating gives CASSDGQEEETQYF.